The 5 T cell receptor beta chains below come from one sample, sequenced in a study of Graves' ophthalmopathy and Graves' hyperthyroidism. As the template, RNA transcripts were used to amplify TCR beta CDR3 regions. RT-PCR with HTBI primers came first, then second-round multiplex PCR. TCRdb itself ran the multiplex PCR reads through MiXCR, one entry per CDR3 protein. This sample has 40,000 to 45,000 distinct CDR3 sequences, with approximately 52% found just once. The sample comprised peripheral blood. The receptor set was obtained from an adult man with Graves' ophthalmopathy.

The rearrangement links TRBV19 to TRBJ1-1; no reliable D call. This CDR3 spans 14 amino acids. Germline CDR1 reads LNHDA; CDR2 reads SQIVND (reference sequence). V shed 3 bases and J shed 2 bases, with 10 bases lying between them. CDR3 region: CASSIPAENTEAFF. In nucleotides, the CDR3 is TGTGCCAGTAGTATTCCGGCAGAAAACACTGAAGCTTTCTTT.

This clonotype was recorded at least ten times. The chain combines TRBV6-2 or TRBV6-3 with TRBJ2-7, with 11 bases lining up with TRBD2. The J segment lost 4 bases and the V segment lost 6 bases, leaving 8 bases of the junction unmatched. The CDR3 covers 15 residues. CDR1 is MNHEY and CDR2 is SVGEGT in the germline V gene. This CDR3 reads CASSGTSGNIYEQYV. The CDR3 nucleotides read TGTGCCAGCAGCGGGACTAGCGGTAACATTTACGAGCAGTACGTC.

About this clonotype itself: A read error may produce the germline difference seen at one junction end. The chain combines TRBV20-1 with TRBJ1-1; TRBD1 is a possible D gene (6 bases). Germline V gene lookup returns CDR1 DFQATT and CDR2 SNEGSKA (reference sequence). The CDR3 extends over 14 amino acids. CDR3 sequence: CSASGGGLSTEALF. The DNA of the CDR3 is TGCAGTGCTAGCGGAGGGGGATTGTCCACTGAAGCTCTCTTT.

The sample holds many counts of this clonotype. This chain connects TRBV6-2 or TRBV6-3 to TRBJ2-3; the match to TRBD1 covers 7 bases. This CDR3 comprises 14 residues. Germline loops: CDR1 MNHEY, CDR2 SVGEGT. V was pared by 2 bases and J by 3 bases, with 2 bases of the junction left unmatched. CDR3 loop: CASSYGQETDTQYF. The CDR3, as DNA: TGTGCCAGCAGTTACGGACAGGAAACAGATACGCAGTATTTT.

V gene TRBV2 combines with J gene TRBJ2-3; tentative D call: TRBD1 (6 bases). The CDR3 is 15 residues long. The germline gives CDR1 SNHLY, CDR2 FYNNEI. The V end was cut by 4 bases, the J end by 1 base, with 12 bases between. In DNA form, the CDR3 reads TGTGCCAGCAGTGGCCGGGACAATGGCACAGATACGCAGTATTTT. Residues: CASSGRDNGTDTQYF.